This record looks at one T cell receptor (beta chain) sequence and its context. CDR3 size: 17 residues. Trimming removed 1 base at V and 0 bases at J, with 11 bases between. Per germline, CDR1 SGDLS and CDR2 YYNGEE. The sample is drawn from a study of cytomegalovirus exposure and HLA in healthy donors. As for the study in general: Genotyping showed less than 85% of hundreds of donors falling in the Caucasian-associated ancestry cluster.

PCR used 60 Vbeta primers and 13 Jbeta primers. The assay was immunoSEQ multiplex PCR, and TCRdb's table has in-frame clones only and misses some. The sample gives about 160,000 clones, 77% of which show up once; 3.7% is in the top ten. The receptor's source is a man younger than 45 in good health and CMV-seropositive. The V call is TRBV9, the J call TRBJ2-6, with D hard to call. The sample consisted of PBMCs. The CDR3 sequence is CASSVSSGFSGANVLTF. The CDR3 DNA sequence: TGTGCCAGCAGCGTATCTTCAGGCTTCTCTGGGGCCAACGTCCTGACTTTC.